This TCR beta chain appears in the sequencing data of a study of blood T cell repertoires in COVID-19. Study in general: The samples span acute and convalescent COVID-19 from the United States, Italy and Spain. From T cells, B-cell-depleted T cells, or PBMCs came the material, which was cDNA or gDNA.

The V gene lost 3 bases and the J gene lost 10 bases, with 13 bases spanning the gap. The CDR3 consists of 13 residues. Germline loops: CDR1 MNHNS, CDR2 SASEGT. In the original processing: Counts of nucleated cells, estimated from reference gene primer amplification, were obtained. Clones were sequenced by immunoSEQ multiplex PCR, and TCRdb holds only the in-frame ones, with some missing. V and J calls and clone size follow that table, whereas D and trimming were derived from the DNA. The table has around 63,000 clones, roughly 78% seen once; the top ten hold 32%. Sample: peripheral blood. The chain employs TRBV6-1 and TRBJ1-3; D gene uncertain. This TCR derives from a human donor in a cohort sampled during active COVID-19. The CDR3 sequence is CASSDGPSTTIYF. CDR3 DNA: TGTGCCAGCAGTGATGGGCCCTCTACTACCATATATTTT.